One sample yielded the 5 T cell receptor beta chains listed below, sequenced in a study of monozygotic twins with inflammatory bowel disease. Reprocessing the 5' RACE reads, TCRdb reports a single entry for every CDR3 protein and omits DNA. The table gives roughly 160,000 distinct CDR3 sequences; the top ten clones make up 7.4% of it. The sequencing input was blood. These receptor sequences come from a human donor with ulcerative colitis or Crohn's disease, or a healthy co-twin of an affected twin (not recorded which).

This rearrangement joins TRBV12-3 or TRBV12-4 to TRBJ1-1; TCRdb designates TRBD1, a call that cannot be tested without DNA. The CDR3 loop spans 15 amino acids. The CDR3 loop reads CASSGVTGGNTEVFF.

The chain links TRBV5-1 to TRBJ2-7. The germline V gene has CDR1 SGHRS and CDR2 YFSETQ. This CDR3 contains 12 residues. This CDR3 reads CASSLGGYEQYF.

This chain connects TRBV9 to TRBJ1-2. Per the germline V gene, CDR1 is SGDLS and CDR2 is YYNGEE. This CDR3 comprises 16 residues. CDR3 residues: CASSAGPMAGEYGYTF.

The rearrangement uses TRBV12-3 or TRBV12-4 and TRBJ1-2. This CDR3 comprises 14 residues. The CDR3 is CASSFGRYNYGYTF.

The rearrangement joins TRBV24-1 to TRBJ2-5; TCRdb proposes TRBD1, but this gene call is untestable without DNA. Germline V lookup: CDR1 KGHDR, CDR2 SFDVKD. The CDR3 loop spans 16 amino acids. The CDR3 is CATSDPRQGRGETQYF.